This TCR beta chain was sequenced for a study of cytomegalovirus exposure and HLA in healthy donors. General study findings and limits: The majority of TCR sequences were rare, yet some public TCRs appeared in many donors. CMV antigen specificity was confirmed in vitro for three CMV-associated chains. Previously analyzed data showed that most TCR beta V segments were productive at a frequency of about 87% or about 30%.

In the PCR, 60 Vbeta and 13 Jbeta primers were used. The repertoire was sequenced with immunoSEQ multiplex PCR; TCRdb's copy has only in-frame clones and lacks some. The sample contains tens of thousands of clones, roughly 82% of which appear only once. Concerning this clone itself: The antigen remains undetermined. At one boundary the junction diverges from the germline segment, which might be a read error.

In germline, CDR1 is SEHNR, CDR2 FQNEAQ (reference sequence). The CDR3 spans 12 residues. Though probably carrying unrecorded immune exposures, donors were nominally healthy at sampling. This sequence originates from a woman aged 18-29 years in good health and CMV-seronegative. The sequencing sample was made of PBMCs. The chain employs TRBV7-9 and TRBJ2-1; tentatively, D is TRBD2 (5 bases). In nucleotides, the CDR3 is TGTTCCAGCAGCCACCCGCGGAGGGAGCAGTTCTTC. Encoded protein: CSSSHPRREQFF.